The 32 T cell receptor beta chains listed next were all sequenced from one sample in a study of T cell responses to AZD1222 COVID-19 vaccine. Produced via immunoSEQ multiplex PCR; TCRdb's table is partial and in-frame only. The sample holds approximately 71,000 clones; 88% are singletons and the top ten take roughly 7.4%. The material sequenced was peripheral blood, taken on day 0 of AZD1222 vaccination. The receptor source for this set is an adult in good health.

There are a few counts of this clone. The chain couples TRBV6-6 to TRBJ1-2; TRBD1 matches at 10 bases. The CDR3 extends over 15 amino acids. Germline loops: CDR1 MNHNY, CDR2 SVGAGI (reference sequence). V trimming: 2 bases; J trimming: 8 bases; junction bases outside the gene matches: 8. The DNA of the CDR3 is TGTGCCAGCAGTTACACCCCCGGGACAGGGGAAGGCTACACCTTC. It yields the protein CASSYTPGTGEGYTF.

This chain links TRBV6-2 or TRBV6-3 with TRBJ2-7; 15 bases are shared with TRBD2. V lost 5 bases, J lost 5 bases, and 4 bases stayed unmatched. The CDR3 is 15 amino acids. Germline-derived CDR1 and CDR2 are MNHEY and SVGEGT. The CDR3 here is CASSPGLAGGHEQYF. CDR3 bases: TGTGCCAGCAGTCCGGGACTAGCGGGAGGACACGAGCAGTACTTC.

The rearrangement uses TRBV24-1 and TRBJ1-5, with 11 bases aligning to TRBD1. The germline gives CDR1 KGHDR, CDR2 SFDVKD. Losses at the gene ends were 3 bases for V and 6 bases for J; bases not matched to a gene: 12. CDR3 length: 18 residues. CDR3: CATSDAGVGQGARQPQHF. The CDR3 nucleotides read TGTGCCACCAGTGATGCAGGGGTCGGACAGGGGGCTCGTCAGCCCCAGCATTTT.

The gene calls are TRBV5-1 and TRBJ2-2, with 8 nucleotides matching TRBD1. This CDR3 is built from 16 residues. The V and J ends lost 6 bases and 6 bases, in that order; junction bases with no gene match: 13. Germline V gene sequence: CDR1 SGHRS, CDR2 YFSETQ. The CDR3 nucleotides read TGCGCCAGCAATAATCAAAGGGACAGGATGTCCGGGGAGCTGTTTTTT. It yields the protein CASNNQRDRMSGELFF.

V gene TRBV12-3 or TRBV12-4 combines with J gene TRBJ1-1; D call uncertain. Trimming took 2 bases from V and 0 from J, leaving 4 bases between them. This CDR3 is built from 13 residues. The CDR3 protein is CASSLPVNTEAFF. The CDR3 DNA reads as TGTGCCAGCAGTTTACCGGTGAACACTGAAGCTTTCTTT.

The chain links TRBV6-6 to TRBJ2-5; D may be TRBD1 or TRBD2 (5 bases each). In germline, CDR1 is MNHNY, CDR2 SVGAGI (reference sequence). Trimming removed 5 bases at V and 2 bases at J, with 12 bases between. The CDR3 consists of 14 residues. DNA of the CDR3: TGTGCCAGCAGTACCGGGACCCAACAAGAGACCCAGTACTTC. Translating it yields CASSTGTQQETQYF.

CDR3 region: CASGAGRGEQYF. CDR3 DNA sequence: TGTGCCAGCGGGGCCGGACGTGGGGAGCAGTACTTC. The chain links TRBV27 to TRBJ2-7; maybe TRBD1 (5 bases). The CDR3 consists of 12 residues. The ends were cut back, 8 bases at V and 7 bases at J, with 15 bases in the middle. Germline-derived CDR1 and CDR2 are MNHEY and SMNVEV (reference sequence).

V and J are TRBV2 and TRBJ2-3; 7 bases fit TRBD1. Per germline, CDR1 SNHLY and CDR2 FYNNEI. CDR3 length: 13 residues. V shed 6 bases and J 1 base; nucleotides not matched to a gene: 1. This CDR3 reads CASRGQRTDTQYF. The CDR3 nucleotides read TGTGCCAGCAGGGGACAGCGCACAGATACGCAGTATTTT.

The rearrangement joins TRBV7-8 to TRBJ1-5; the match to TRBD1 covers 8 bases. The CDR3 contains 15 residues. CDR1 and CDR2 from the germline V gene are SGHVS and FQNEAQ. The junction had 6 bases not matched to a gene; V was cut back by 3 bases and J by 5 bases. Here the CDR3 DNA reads TGTGCCAGCAGCTTGGACGGACAGGGACATCAGCCCCAGCATTTT. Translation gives CASSLDGQGHQPQHF.

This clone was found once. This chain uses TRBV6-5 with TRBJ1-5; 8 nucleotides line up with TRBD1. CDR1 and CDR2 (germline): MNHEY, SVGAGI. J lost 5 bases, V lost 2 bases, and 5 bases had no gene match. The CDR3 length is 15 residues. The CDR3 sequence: CASSYTTGGDQPQHF. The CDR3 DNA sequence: TGTGCCAGCAGTTACACAACAGGGGGGGATCAGCCCCAGCATTTT.

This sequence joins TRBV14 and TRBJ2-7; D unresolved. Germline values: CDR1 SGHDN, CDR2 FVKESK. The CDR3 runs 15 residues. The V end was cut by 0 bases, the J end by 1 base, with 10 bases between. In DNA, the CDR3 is TGTGCCAGCAGCCAAGAAAATTTCCATTCCTACGAGCAGTACTTC. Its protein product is CASSQENFHSYEQYF. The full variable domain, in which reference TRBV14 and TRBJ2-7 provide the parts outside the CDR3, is EAGVTQFPSHSVIEKGQTVTLRCDPISGHDNLYWYRRVMGKEIKFLLHFVKESKQDESGMPNNRFLAERTGGTYSTLKVQPAELEDSGVYFCASSQENFHSYEQYFGPGTRLTVT.

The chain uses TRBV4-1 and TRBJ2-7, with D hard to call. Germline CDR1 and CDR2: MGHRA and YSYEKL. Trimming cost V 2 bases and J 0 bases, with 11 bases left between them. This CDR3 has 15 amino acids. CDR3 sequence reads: CASSQSTGSSYEQYF. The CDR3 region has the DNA TGCGCCAGCAGCCAATCCACTGGCAGCTCCTACGAGCAGTACTTC.

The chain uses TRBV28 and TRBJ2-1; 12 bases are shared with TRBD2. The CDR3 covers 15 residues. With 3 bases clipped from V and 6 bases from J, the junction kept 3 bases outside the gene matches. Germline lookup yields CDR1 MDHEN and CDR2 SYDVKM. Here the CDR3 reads CASSLGTSGRNEQFF. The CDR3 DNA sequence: TGTGCCAGCAGTTTGGGGACTAGCGGGCGCAATGAGCAGTTCTTC.

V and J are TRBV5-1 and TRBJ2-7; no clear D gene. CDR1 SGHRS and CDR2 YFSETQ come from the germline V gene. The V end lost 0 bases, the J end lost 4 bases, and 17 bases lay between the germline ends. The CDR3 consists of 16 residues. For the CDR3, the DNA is TGCGCCAGCAGCTTGGAGAGTGTTCCTACCGTGTACGAGCAGTACTTC. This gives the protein CASSLESVPTVYEQYF.

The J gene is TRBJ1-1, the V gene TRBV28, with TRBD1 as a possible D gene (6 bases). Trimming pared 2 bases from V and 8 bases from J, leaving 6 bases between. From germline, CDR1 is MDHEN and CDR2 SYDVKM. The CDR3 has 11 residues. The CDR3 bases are TGTGCCAGCAGTTTACAGGGGGAAGCTTTCTTT. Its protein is CASSLQGEAFF.

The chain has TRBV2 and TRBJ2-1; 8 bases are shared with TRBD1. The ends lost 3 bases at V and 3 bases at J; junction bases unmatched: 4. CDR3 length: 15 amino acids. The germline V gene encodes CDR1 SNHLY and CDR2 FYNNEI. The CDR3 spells CASSDQGASYNEQFF. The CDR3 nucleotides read TGTGCCAGCAGTGACCAGGGGGCGAGCTACAATGAGCAGTTCTTC. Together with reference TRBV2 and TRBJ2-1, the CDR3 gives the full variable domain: EPEVTQTPSHQVTQMGQEVILRCVPISNHLYFYWYRQILGQKVEFLVSFYNNEISEKSEIFDDQFSVERPDGSNFTLKIRSTKLEDSAMYFCASSDQGASYNEQFFGPGTRLTVL.

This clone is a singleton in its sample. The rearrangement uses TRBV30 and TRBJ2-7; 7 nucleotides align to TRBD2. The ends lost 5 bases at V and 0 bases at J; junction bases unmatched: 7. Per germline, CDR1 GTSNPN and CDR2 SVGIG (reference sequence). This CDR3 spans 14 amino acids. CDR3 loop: CAWGSGLSSYEQYF. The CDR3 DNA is TGTGCCTGGGGTAGCGGGCTTAGCTCCTACGAGCAGTACTTC.

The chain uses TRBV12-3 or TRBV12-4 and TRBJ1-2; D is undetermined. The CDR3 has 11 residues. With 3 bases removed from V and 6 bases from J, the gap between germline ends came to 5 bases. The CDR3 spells CASSLGNGYTF. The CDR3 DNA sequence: TGTGCCAGCAGTTTGGGAAATGGCTACACCTTC.

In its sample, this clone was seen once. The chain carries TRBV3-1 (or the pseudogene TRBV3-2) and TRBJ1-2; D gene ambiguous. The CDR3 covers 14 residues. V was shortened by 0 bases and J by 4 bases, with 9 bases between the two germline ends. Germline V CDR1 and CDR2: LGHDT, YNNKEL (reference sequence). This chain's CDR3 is CASSQEDPFYGYTF. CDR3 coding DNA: TGTGCCAGCAGCCAAGAGGATCCCTTCTATGGCTACACCTTC.

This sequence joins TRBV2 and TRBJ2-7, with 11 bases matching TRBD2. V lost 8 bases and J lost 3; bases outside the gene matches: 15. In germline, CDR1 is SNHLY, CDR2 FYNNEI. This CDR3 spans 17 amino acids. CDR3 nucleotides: TGTGCCAGCTCGGCGGGAACTAGCGGGGGCCTATACTACGAGCAGTACTTC. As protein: CASSAGTSGGLYYEQYF.

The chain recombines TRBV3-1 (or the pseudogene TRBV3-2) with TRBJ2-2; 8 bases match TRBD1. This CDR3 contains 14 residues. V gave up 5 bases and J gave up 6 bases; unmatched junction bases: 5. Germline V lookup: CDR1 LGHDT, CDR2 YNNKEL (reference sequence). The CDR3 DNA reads TGTGCCAGCAGCAGGACAGGGATCGCCGGGGAGCTGTTTTTT. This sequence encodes CASSRTGIAGELFF.

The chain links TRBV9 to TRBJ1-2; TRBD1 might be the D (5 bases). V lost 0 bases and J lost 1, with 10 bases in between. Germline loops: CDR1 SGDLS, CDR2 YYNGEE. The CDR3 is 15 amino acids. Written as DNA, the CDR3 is TGTGCCAGCAGCGTAGACCCAGGGAGTAACTATGGCTACACCTTC. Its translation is CASSVDPGSNYGYTF.

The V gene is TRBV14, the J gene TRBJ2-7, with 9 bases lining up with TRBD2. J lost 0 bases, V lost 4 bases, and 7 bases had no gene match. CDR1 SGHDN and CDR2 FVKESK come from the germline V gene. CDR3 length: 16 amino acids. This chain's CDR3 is CASSPRLADRSYEQYF. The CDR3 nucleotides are TGTGCCAGCAGCCCCCGACTAGCGGACCGCTCCTACGAGCAGTACTTC.

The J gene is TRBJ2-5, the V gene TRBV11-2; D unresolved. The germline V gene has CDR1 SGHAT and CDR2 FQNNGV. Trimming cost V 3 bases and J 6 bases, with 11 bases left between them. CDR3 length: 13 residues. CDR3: CASSFNEAQTQYF. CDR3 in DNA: TGTGCCAGCAGCTTTAACGAGGCCCAGACCCAGTACTTC.

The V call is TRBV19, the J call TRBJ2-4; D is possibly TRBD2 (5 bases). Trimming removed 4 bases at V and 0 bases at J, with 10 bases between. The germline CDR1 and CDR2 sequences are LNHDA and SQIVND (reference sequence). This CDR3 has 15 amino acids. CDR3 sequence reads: CASSRLGEAKNIQYF. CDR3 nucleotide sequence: TGTGCCAGTAGTAGGTTGGGAGAAGCCAAAAACATTCAGTACTTC.

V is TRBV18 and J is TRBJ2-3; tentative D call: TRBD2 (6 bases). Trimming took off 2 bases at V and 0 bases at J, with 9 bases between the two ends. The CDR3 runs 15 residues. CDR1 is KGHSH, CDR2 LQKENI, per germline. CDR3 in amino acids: CASSPVSGSTDTQYF. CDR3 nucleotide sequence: TGTGCCAGCTCACCAGTAAGCGGGAGCACAGATACGCAGTATTTT.

This CDR3 reads CASSQGREADTQYF. CDR3 sequence (DNA): TGTGCCAGCAGTCAGGGGCGCGAGGCAGATACGCAGTATTTT. The chain links TRBV25-1 to TRBJ2-3; D is possibly TRBD1 (6 bases). The V gene's germline CDR1 is MGHDK and CDR2 SYGVNS. The V gene lost 5 bases and the J gene lost 4 bases, with 13 bases spanning the gap. CDR3 length: 14 residues. Full variable domain (rest looked up from reference TRBV25-1 and TRBJ2-3): EADIYQTPRYLVIGTGKKITLECSQTMGHDKMYWYQQDPGMELHLIHYSYGVNSTEKGDLSSESTVSRIRTEHFPLTLESARPSHTSQYLCASSQGREADTQYFGPGTRLTVL.

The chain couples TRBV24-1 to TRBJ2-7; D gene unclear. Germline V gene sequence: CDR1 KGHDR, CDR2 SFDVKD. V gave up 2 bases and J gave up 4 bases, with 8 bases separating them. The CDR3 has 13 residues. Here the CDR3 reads CATSDWAGYEQYF. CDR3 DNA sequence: TGTGCCACCAGTGATTGGGCAGGTTACGAGCAGTACTTC.

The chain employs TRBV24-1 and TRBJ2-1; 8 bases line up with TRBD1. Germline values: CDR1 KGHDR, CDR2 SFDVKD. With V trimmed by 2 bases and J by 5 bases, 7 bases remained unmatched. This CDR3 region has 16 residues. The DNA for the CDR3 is TGTGCCACCAGTGATTACAGGGGGAGAAAGGACAATGAGCAGTTCTTC. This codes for CATSDYRGRKDNEQFF.

Written as DNA, the CDR3 is TGTGCCAGTAGTCCGGGACAGGGGAAAGGGAGCAATCAGCCCCAGCATTTT. It encodes CASSPGQGKGSNQPQHF. The genes are TRBV19 and TRBJ1-5, with TRBD1 matching 10 bases. The germline CDR1 and CDR2 sequences are LNHDA and SQIVND (reference sequence). The CDR3 loop spans 17 amino acids. V was clipped by 5 bases and J by 1 base; unmatched bases: 8.

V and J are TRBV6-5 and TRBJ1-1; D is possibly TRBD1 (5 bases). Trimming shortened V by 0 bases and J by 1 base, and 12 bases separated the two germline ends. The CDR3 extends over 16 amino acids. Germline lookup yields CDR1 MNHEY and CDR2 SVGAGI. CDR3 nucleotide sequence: TGTGCCAGCAGTTACTCAGACAGAGTGAAGAACACTGAAGCTTTCTTT. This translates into CASSYSDRVKNTEAFF.

This chain's CDR3 is CASSLARLASSYEQYF. In DNA form, the CDR3 reads TGTGCCAGCAGCTTAGCCCGACTAGCGAGCTCCTACGAGCAGTACTTC. The chain uses TRBV11-2 and TRBJ2-7; 8 bases match TRBD2. The V gene's germline CDR1 is SGHAT and CDR2 FQNNGV. The CDR3 length is 16 residues. Trimming at V came to 1 base and at J to 0 bases, leaving 5 bases not matched to a gene.